Listed below are T cell receptor beta chains from one sample, sequenced in a study of neurological immune-mediated disorders. A single record per CDR3 protein comes from TCRdb applying MiXCR to the 5' RACE reads. The table includes over 60,000 distinct CDR3 sequences, about 5.1% detected once. Source material: PBMCs. These receptor sequences come from a woman in her 70s with multiple sclerosis. Both conserved end residues are trimmed from each CDR3. Each record gives: V gene, CDR3 protein.

TRBV5-1 ASSWTGGAAYEQY
TRBV4-3 ASSPGVVWREEPTYEQY
TRBV7-2 ASSSRRGYNEQF
TRBV6-6 ASRAGDRDHEQY
TRBV5-5 ASGMEETQY
TRBV6-1 ASSEGSTSGRRGTQY
TRBV6-6 ASSHQWNTEAF
TRBV20-1 SGGLAGGGEQY
TRBV27 ASSPGLAGFSEQY
TRBV5-1 ASSSAGRDEQY
TRBV11-2 ASSTRTGSSGETQY
TRBV5-1 ASRTEGLNTEAF
TRBV7-2 ASSFQQGSTDTQY
TRBV11-3 ASSVGSGRVTYNEQF
TRBV6-5 ASRDYTSTDTQY
TRBV20-1 SARMAGSGNTIY
TRBV7-2 ASSLGGSYGEQY
TRBV3-1 ASSPHLGGMNTEAF
TRBV18 ASSPYGFSNQPQH
TRBV5-1 ASSPESYEQY
TRBV4-3 ASSQDWGFSNQPQH
TRBV10-3 AIRLRQVNTEAF
TRBV20-1 SAVAGAGYEQY
TRBV20-1 SATPGHGDTEAF
TRBV29-1 SVAGQIYNEQF
TRBV5-6 ASSLPVSGNTIY
TRBV5-1 ASSLRFDTEAF
TRBV27 ASIKWSSGATGELF
TRBV12-3/TRBV12-4 ASSLAVPFYEQY
TRBV5-1 ASSWAGAGNTDTQY
TRBV4-3 ASSQYGTSGGSGANVLT
TRBV6-2/TRBV6-3 ASIREGSRGRNEQF
TRBV4-2 ASSPRGQGGNTGELF
TRBV20-1 SAREGLSDTQY
TRBV20-1 SAGTGNSVSYNEQF
TRBV20-1 SARRAAGVPDTQY
TRBV20-1 SVGNLGGKAEAF
TRBV20-1 SASGGRDRLIYEQF
TRBV7-2 ASSPTGELF
TRBV29-1 SVKSGVGYEQY
TRBV4-2 ASSQTSGSSYEQY
TRBV5-1 ASSLTGGNEQF
TRBV7-9 ASSLGREINNEQF
TRBV20-1 SARDRAHSSYEQY
TRBV7-6 ASTRGTGATGELF
TRBV20-1 SASPRGRNQPQH
TRBV12-3/TRBV12-4 ASRISDRAEAF
TRBV27 ASSQTGTGVRNIQY
TRBV10-1 ASSSGTGSLYNEQF
TRBV6-6 ASSPPSGNNEQF
TRBV29-1 SVEMGREQF
TRBV10-2 ASNRQGGPTDTQY
TRBV5-1 ASSLDGTASYEQY
TRBV12-3/TRBV12-4 ASRRDSGVYNEQF
TRBV6-6 ASSQSSSSYEQY
TRBV3-1 ASSQDGQRLEAF
TRBV5-6 ASSNGLAGFEQY